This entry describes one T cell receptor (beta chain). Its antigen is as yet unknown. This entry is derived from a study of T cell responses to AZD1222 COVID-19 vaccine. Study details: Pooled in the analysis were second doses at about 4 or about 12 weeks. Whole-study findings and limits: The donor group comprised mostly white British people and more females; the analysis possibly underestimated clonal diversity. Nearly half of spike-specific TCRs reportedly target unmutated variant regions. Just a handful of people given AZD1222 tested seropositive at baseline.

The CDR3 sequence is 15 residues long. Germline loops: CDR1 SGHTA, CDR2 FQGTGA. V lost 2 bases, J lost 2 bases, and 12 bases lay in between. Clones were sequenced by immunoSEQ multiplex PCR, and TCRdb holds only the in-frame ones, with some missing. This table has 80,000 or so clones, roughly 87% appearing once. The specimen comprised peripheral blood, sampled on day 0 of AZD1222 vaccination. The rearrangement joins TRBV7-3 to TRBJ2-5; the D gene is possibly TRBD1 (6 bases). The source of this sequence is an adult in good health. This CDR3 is CASSLSGTPQETQYF. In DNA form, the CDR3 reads TGTGCCAGCAGCTTATCTGGGACACCTCAAGAGACCCAGTACTTC.